Listed below are T cell receptor beta chains from one sample, sequenced in a study of blood T cell repertoires in COVID-19. The data were produced by immunoSEQ multiplex PCR, yet TCRdb's version contains in-frame clones alone and is incomplete. The data contain around 200,000 clones, more than 60% of them singletons. Sequenced sample: peripheral blood. These receptor sequences come from a woman aged 45-59 years with acute or convalescent COVID-19. The CDR3 runs from the conserved cysteine through the conserved F or W. Fields, in order: clone size, J gene, V gene, D gene, CDR3 protein, CDR3 DNA. The D gene is left open where the match is weak. Rows may omit the clone size; those that give it use once, few, many or a size class.

clone_size: -; j_call: TRBJ2-7; v_call: TRBV11-3; d_call: TRBD2; cdr3_aa: CASSGTSGSSEQYF; cdr3_nt: TGTGCCAGCAGCGGGACTAGCGGGAGTTCCGAGCAGTACTTC
clone_size: -; j_call: TRBJ2-7; v_call: TRBV6-6; d_call: TRBD1; cdr3_aa: CASSYGTGGYEQYF; cdr3_nt: TGTGCCAGCAGTTACGGGACAGGGGGCTACGAGCAGTACTTC
clone_size: -; j_call: TRBJ1-2; v_call: TRBV19; d_call: TRBD1; cdr3_aa: CASSIDRGRGGYTF; cdr3_nt: TGTGCCAGTAGTATAGACAGGGGGCGCGGAGGCTACACCTTC
clone_size: -; j_call: TRBJ1-6; v_call: TRBV9; d_call: -; cdr3_aa: CASSVVGDPNSPLHF; cdr3_nt: TGTGCCAGCAGCGTAGTAGGGGATCCTAATTCACCCCTCCACTTT
clone_size: -; j_call: TRBJ2-2; v_call: TRBV18; d_call: -; cdr3_aa: CASSPPSSQANTGELFF; cdr3_nt: TGTGCCAGCTCACCACCATCGTCACAGGCGAACACCGGGGAGCTGTTTTTT
clone_size: -; j_call: TRBJ2-1; v_call: TRBV5-1; d_call: TRBD2; cdr3_aa: CASSSSGLAGVSSYNEQFF; cdr3_nt: TGCGCCAGCAGCTCTTCTGGACTAGCGGGAGTTAGCTCCTACAATGAGCAGTTCTTC
clone_size: -; j_call: TRBJ1-6; v_call: TRBV19; d_call: TRBD1; cdr3_aa: CASRRPGQGQNSPLHF; cdr3_nt: TGTGCCAGTAGAAGACCGGGACAGGGGCAAAATTCACCCCTCCACTTT
clone_size: -; j_call: TRBJ2-1; v_call: TRBV9; d_call: TRBD2; cdr3_aa: CASSHGGGGGRAGNEQFF; cdr3_nt: TGTGCCAGCAGCCATGGAGGGGGAGGCGGGAGGGCTGGTAATGAGCAGTTCTTC
clone_size: -; j_call: TRBJ2-3; v_call: TRBV3-1/TRBV3-2; d_call: -; cdr3_aa: CASSQDTTRTQYF; cdr3_nt: TGTGCCAGCAGCCAAGATACTACACGTACGCAGTATTTT
clone_size: -; j_call: TRBJ2-1; v_call: TRBV9; d_call: TRBD1; cdr3_aa: CASSLGGTGREGQFF; cdr3_nt: TGTGCCAGCTCCCTAGGGGGGACAGGGAGAGAGGGGCAGTTCTTC
clone_size: -; j_call: TRBJ1-6; v_call: TRBV18; d_call: TRBD1; cdr3_aa: CASSLGQGMDSPLHF; cdr3_nt: TGTGCCAGCTCACTCGGACAGGGGATGGATTCACCCCTCCACTTT
clone_size: -; j_call: TRBJ2-1; v_call: TRBV5-4; d_call: TRBD1; cdr3_aa: CASSLGDRGLSYNEQFF; cdr3_nt: TGTGCCAGCAGCTTGGGGGACAGGGGGCTCTCCTACAATGAGCAGTTCTTC
clone_size: -; j_call: TRBJ1-5; v_call: TRBV21-1; d_call: -; cdr3_aa: CASSRLQPQHF; cdr3_nt: TGTGCCAGCAGCAGGCTGCAGCCCCAGCATTTT
clone_size: -; j_call: TRBJ2-2; v_call: TRBV19; d_call: TRBD1; cdr3_aa: CASSISRTGRSGELFF; cdr3_nt: TGTGCCAGTAGTATATCCAGGACAGGGAGGAGCGGGGAGCTGTTTTTT
clone_size: -; j_call: TRBJ2-7; v_call: TRBV5-6; d_call: -; cdr3_aa: CASSLGQIHEQYF; cdr3_nt: TGTGCCAGCAGCTTGGGTCAAATTCACGAGCAGTACTTC
clone_size: -; j_call: TRBJ1-1; v_call: TRBV29-1; d_call: -; cdr3_aa: CSVGWGQNTEAFF; cdr3_nt: TGCAGCGTTGGGTGGGGACAGAACACTGAAGCTTTCTTT
clone_size: -; j_call: TRBJ2-1; v_call: TRBV19; d_call: TRBD2; cdr3_aa: CASSMGSVLAVKGNEQFF; cdr3_nt: TGTGCCAGTAGTATGGGCTCCGTTCTAGCGGTTAAGGGCAATGAGCAGTTCTTC
clone_size: -; j_call: TRBJ2-7; v_call: TRBV3-1/TRBV3-2; d_call: TRBD2; cdr3_aa: CASSLGLAGLNEQYF; cdr3_nt: TGTGCCAGCAGCCTGGGACTAGCGGGACTGAACGAGCAGTACTTC
clone_size: -; j_call: TRBJ2-5; v_call: TRBV25-1; d_call: TRBD2; cdr3_aa: CASSEAGASGETQYF; cdr3_nt: TGTGCCAGCAGTGAAGCTGGGGCTAGCGGGGAGACCCAGTACTTC
clone_size: -; j_call: TRBJ2-5; v_call: TRBV11-2; d_call: TRBD2; cdr3_aa: CASSPRTSGPQETQYF; cdr3_nt: TGTGCCAGCAGCCCACGGACTAGCGGTCCCCAAGAGACCCAGTACTTC
clone_size: -; j_call: TRBJ2-1; v_call: TRBV6-5; d_call: -; cdr3_aa: CASSYNEQFF; cdr3_nt: TGTGCCAGCTCATACAATGAGCAGTTCTTC
clone_size: -; j_call: TRBJ1-2; v_call: TRBV10-3; d_call: -; cdr3_aa: CAIRSQRQGIYGYTF; cdr3_nt: TGTGCCATCAGGTCCCAACGGCAGGGGATCTATGGCTACACCTTC
clone_size: -; j_call: TRBJ2-3; v_call: TRBV7-2; d_call: -; cdr3_aa: CASSPGGGADRTDTQYF; cdr3_nt: TGTGCCAGCAGCCCAGGGGGAGGAGCGGACCGCACAGATACGCAGTATTTT
clone_size: -; j_call: TRBJ2-3; v_call: TRBV5-8; d_call: TRBD2; cdr3_aa: CASSLGLAGVADTQYF; cdr3_nt: TGTGCCAGCAGCTTGGGACTAGCGGGGGTGGCAGATACGCAGTATTTT
clone_size: few; j_call: TRBJ1-1; v_call: TRBV30; d_call: TRBD1; cdr3_aa: CAWRFGQGTTEAFF; cdr3_nt: TGTGCCTGGAGGTTCGGACAGGGCACCACTGAAGCTTTCTTT
clone_size: -; j_call: TRBJ1-5; v_call: TRBV5-1; d_call: -; cdr3_aa: CASSLWAGEQPQHF; cdr3_nt: TGCGCCAGCAGCTTGTGGGCAGGGGAACAGCCCCAGCATTTT
clone_size: -; j_call: TRBJ2-1; v_call: TRBV7-6; d_call: -; cdr3_aa: CASSLRASSSYNEQFF; cdr3_nt: TGTGCCAGCAGCCTTCGTGCTTCGAGCTCCTACAATGAGCAGTTCTTC
clone_size: -; j_call: TRBJ2-1; v_call: TRBV28; d_call: TRBD2; cdr3_aa: CASSRTSARNEQFF; cdr3_nt: TGTGCCAGCAGCCGGACTAGCGCTAGGAATGAGCAGTTCTTC